This T cell receptor (beta chain) is from a study of shared clonotypes between healthy human individuals. For the study at large: The study enrolled a couple of women and a few men aged 18 to 49. Each donor's CD4 naive and CD4 memory cells filled three plates apiece, CD8 naive two, and CD8 memory one.

This clone has a single count. An even split of each subset's genomic DNA across several immunoSEQ plates was performed. Sequenced by immunoSEQ multiplex PCR; TCRdb stores in-frame clones only, minus some. The sample carries 2 million to 2.5 million clones, over 85% recorded once. This CDR3 comprises 15 residues. V lost 3 bases, J lost 2 bases, and 11 bases lay in between. Per germline, CDR1 SGHTA and CDR2 FQGTGA. Sequencing was carried out using naive CD4+ T cells from PBMCs. Stated subset: CD45RA+ positively selected. The chain uses TRBV7-3 and TRBJ1-3; possibly TRBD1 for D (5 bases). The receptor was isolated from a man between 18 and 29 years old in good health. Some clones in this sample may be carry-over from other donors' samples. DNA of the CDR3: TGTGCCAGCAGCTTCGCCGGGGGGGCTGGAAACACCATATATTTT. Protein: CASSFAGGAGNTIYF.